The sample holds a few counts of the clone carrying this T cell receptor (beta chain). The antigen is undetermined. TCRdb re-analysed the RT-PCR reads in MiXCR, keeping a single row per CDR3 protein. The sample yields 650,000 to 800,000 distinct CDR3 sequences, roughly 14% seen once. These data come from a study of response to subunit inactivated influenza vaccine. Whole-study findings and limits: Every seasonal influenza vaccination brings in few new T cells, the authors suggested.

The material was PBMCs from blood, obtained 14 to 15 days before vaccination. This clonotype was sampled from a man over 45 who received an inactivated influenza vaccine.

The CDR3 coding sequence is TGCAGTGCTACCAAAGGGCCCGGATTCTACAATGAGCAGTTCTTC. It codes for CSATKGPGFYNEQFF. This rearrangement joins TRBV20-1 to TRBJ2-1; D is undetermined. The V gene's germline CDR1 is DFQATT and CDR2 SNEGSKA (reference sequence). V was shortened by 4 bases and J by 3 bases, with 16 bases between the two germline ends. This CDR3 comprises 15 residues.